The 25 T cell receptor beta chains presented below share a single source sample, sequenced in a study of beta chain features in type 1 diabetes. Expressed TCRB transcripts were sequenced because the isolated RNA had all been reverse transcribed beforehand. Data came from immunoSEQ multiplex PCR; TCRdb stores just in-frame clones and leaves some out. Among under 400,000 clones, 10% to 15% were seen once, and the ten largest hold roughly 0.017%. Sequencing used naive CD4+ T cells from blood. These receptors came from a man aged 18 to 29 in good health.

Only a few counts were recorded for this clone. The chain is built from TRBV5-1 and TRBJ2-7, with 9 bases fitting TRBD1. Trimming took 5 bases from V and 3 from J; bases not matched to a gene: 9. This CDR3 is 15 amino acids long. CDR1 is SGHRS and CDR2 is YFSETQ in the germline V gene. In nucleotides, the CDR3 is TGCGCCAGCAGATCGGGACAGGGAGTTTTCTACGAGCAGTACTTC. Its protein product is CASRSGQGVFYEQYF.

CDR3 coding DNA: TGTGCCAGCAGCCTCCGGGACAGGGTAGACACAGATACGCAGTATTTT. It yields the protein CASSLRDRVDTDTQYF. The chain has TRBV11-1 and TRBJ2-3; 9 bases agree with TRBD1. The CDR3 is 16 residues long. Germline V gene data show CDR1 as SGHAT and CDR2 as FQDESV (reference sequence). The V and J ends lost 5 bases and 2 bases, in that order; junction bases with no gene match: 8.

This sequence joins TRBV30 and TRBJ1-2, with a tentative D call TRBD1 (6 bases). The CDR3 has 14 residues. Trimming removed 0 bases from V and 4 bases from J, with 12 bases in between. In germline, CDR1 is GTSNPN, CDR2 SVGIG (reference sequence). The CDR3 spells CAWSVSRGSYGYTF. CDR3 DNA sequence: TGTGCCTGGAGTGTCAGCAGGGGCAGCTATGGCTACACCTTC.

The chain carries TRBV6-4 and TRBJ2-1; D may be TRBD2 (5 bases). Germline lookup yields CDR1 MRHNA and CDR2 SNTAGT. V was shortened by 0 bases and J by 10 bases, with 16 bases between the two germline ends. The CDR3 sequence is 15 residues long. The CDR3 nucleotides read TGTGCCAGCAGTGACTCGGCCGGGGTCGCCTACGAGCAGTTCTTC. It is translated as CASSDSAGVAYEQFF.

There are a few counts of this clone. This chain uses TRBV14 with TRBJ2-7, with D perhaps TRBD2 (5 bases). CDR3 length: 17 residues. V lost 0 bases, J lost 2 bases, and 17 bases lay in between. Germline V CDR1 and CDR2: SGHDN, FVKESK. CDR3 amino acids: CASSQEYEQRRAYEQYF. The CDR3, as DNA: TGTGCCAGCAGCCAAGAATACGAGCAGCGGAGAGCCTACGAGCAGTACTTC.

The chain links TRBV7-9 to TRBJ1-2, with a weak D call TRBD1 (5 bases). CDR3 length: 16 amino acids. The germline V gene has CDR1 SEHNR and CDR2 FQNEAQ (reference sequence). V lost 5 bases and J lost 3, with 19 bases in between. The CDR3 region is CASSTRRDRKDYGYTF. The CDR3 region has the DNA TGTGCCAGCAGCACAAGGCGAGACAGAAAAGACTATGGCTACACCTTC.

This clone was counted between two and nine times. This chain uses TRBV25-1 with TRBJ1-1, with TRBD1 matching over 8 bases. This CDR3 comprises 14 residues. The germline V gene encodes CDR1 MGHDK and CDR2 SYGVNS. Trimming cost V 4 bases and J 5 bases; bases outside gene matches: 6. The CDR3 DNA reads as TGTGCCAGCAGTGCCTCAGGGGGCCGGACTGAAGCTTTCTTT. Its translation is CASSASGGRTEAFF.

This chain uses TRBV19 with TRBJ1-2; 8 bases are a match to TRBD1. CDR1 is LNHDA, CDR2 SQIVND, per germline (reference sequence). This CDR3 has 13 residues. Trimming at V came to 0 bases and at J to 6 bases, leaving 0 bases not matched to a gene. CDR3 region: CASSIETGDGYTF. CDR3 bases: TGTGCCAGTAGTATAGAGACAGGGGATGGCTACACCTTC. Filled out from reference TRBV19 and TRBJ1-2, the complete variable domain reads DGGITQSPKYLFRKEGQNVTLSCEQNLNHDAMYWYRQDPGQGLRLIYYSQIVNDFQKGDIAEGYSVSREKKESFPLTVTSAQKNPTAFYLCASSIETGDGYTFGSGTRLTVV.

The chain links TRBV5-4 to TRBJ1-2; D gene ambiguous. Between the trimmed V and J ends, which lost 2 bases and 2 bases, there was a span of 4 bases. The CDR3 runs to 12 residues. Looked up from germline, CDR1 is SGHNT and CDR2 is YYREEE (reference sequence). The CDR3 here is CASSLENYGYTF. Written as DNA, the CDR3 is TGTGCCAGCAGCTTAGAGAACTATGGCTACACCTTC.

The chain employs TRBV5-1 and TRBJ1-2; the match to TRBD1 covers 7 bases. Germline V gene lookup returns CDR1 SGHRS and CDR2 YFSETQ. With 4 bases clipped from V and 4 bases from J, the junction kept 7 bases outside the gene matches. CDR3 size: 14 residues. CDR3 bases: TGCGCCAGCAGCACCGGGACAGTCTCCTATGGCTACACCTTC. Amino acids: CASSTGTVSYGYTF.

The chain combines TRBV28 with TRBJ2-3, with TRBD1 matching over 9 bases. V was clipped by 3 bases and J by 6 bases; unmatched bases: 4. From germline, CDR1 is MDHEN and CDR2 SYDVKM. This CDR3 is built from 14 residues. The CDR3 DNA follows: TGTGCCAGCAGTTTGGACAGGGGAAGGGATACGCAGTATTTT. Its translation: CASSLDRGRDTQYF.

The CDR3: CASSLSPTGMNYGYTF. The CDR3 DNA follows: TGTGCCAGCAGCTTATCCCCGACAGGGATGAACTATGGCTACACCTTC. The rearrangement links TRBV7-2 to TRBJ1-2; the match to TRBD1 covers 7 bases. V dropped 2 bases and J dropped 2; count of bases not matched to a gene: 8. CDR3 length equals 16 residues. The germline V gene encodes CDR1 SGHTA and CDR2 FQGNSA.

The chain joins TRBV7-8 to TRBJ2-5; tentative D call: TRBD2 (6 bases). CDR1 SGHVS and CDR2 FQNEAQ come from the germline V gene. The CDR3 extends over 16 amino acids. The germline V and J ends were trimmed by 5 bases and 3 bases, with 19 bases remaining between them. The CDR3 DNA is TGTGCCAGCAGCCCCGGGGTAGCGGACTTCAAAGAGACCCAGTACTTC. This sequence encodes CASSPGVADFKETQYF. Based on the CDR3 plus reference TRBV7-8 and TRBJ2-5, the full variable domain is GAGVSQSPRYKVAKRGQDVALRCDPISGHVSLFWYQQALGQGPEFLTYFQNEAQLDKSGLPSDRFFAERPEGSVSTLKIQRTQQEDSAVYLCASSPGVADFKETQYFGPGTRLLVL.

V and J are TRBV9 and TRBJ1-5, with D unclear. The CDR3 is made up of 16 amino acids. V was shortened by 0 bases and J by 5 bases, with 15 bases between the two germline ends. Germline V gives CDR1 SGDLS, CDR2 YYNGEE. The CDR3 DNA reads TGTGCCAGCAGCGTAGGACTGGTGCCTTTCGATCAGCCCCAGCATTTT. Residues: CASSVGLVPFDQPQHF.

The chain recombines TRBV6-4 with TRBJ2-2; D is ambiguous. CDR3 length: 14 residues. Between the trimmed V and J ends, which lost 2 bases and 5 bases, there was a span of 9 bases. Germline-derived CDR1 and CDR2 are MRHNA and SNTAGT. The CDR3 coding sequence is TGTGCCAGCAGTGACCTCGTCGGTACCGGGGAGCTGTTTTTT. Protein: CASSDLVGTGELFF.

This clone was observed a few times. This chain joins TRBV4-3 and TRBJ1-4; D not resolved. Germline-derived CDR1 and CDR2 are LGHNA and YSLEER. The CDR3 totals 13 residues. V shed 1 base and J shed 15 bases, with 15 bases lying between them. In DNA form, the CDR3 reads TGCGCCAGCAGCCAAGGCGTCGATCGGGAGATGTTTTTT. Translated, it gives CASSQGVDREMFF.

This clone appeared a few times. CDR3 DNA sequence: TGTGCCAGCAGCTTTCTTCCCTCCGGGAACGGAGAGACCCAGTACTTC. Translating gives CASSFLPSGNGETQYF. The chain is built from TRBV7-8 and TRBJ2-5; perhaps TRBD2 as D (5 bases). V lost 3 bases and J 4 bases, leaving 18 bases between the germline ends. From germline, CDR1 is SGHVS and CDR2 FQNEAQ. The CDR3 totals 16 residues.

This clone was counted only a few times. This sequence joins TRBV6-6 and TRBJ1-2; weak D call: TRBD1 (5 bases). This CDR3 is built from 15 residues. V lost 6 bases, J lost 2 bases, and 16 bases lay in between. Germline V lookup: CDR1 MNHNY, CDR2 SVGAGI (reference sequence). CDR3 coding DNA: TGTGCCAGCAGAGAATGGGGCTTCCAGAACTATGGCTACACCTTC. The encoded protein is CASREWGFQNYGYTF.

The gene calls are TRBV7-2 and TRBJ1-1; a weak D match, TRBD1 (5 bases). The CDR3 runs to 14 residues. V shed 5 bases and J shed 0 bases, with 10 bases lying between them. Germline V gives CDR1 SGHTA, CDR2 FQGNSA. The CDR3 DNA is TGTGCCAGCAGCCTCAACAGGTTGAACACTGAAGCTTTCTTT. It encodes CASSLNRLNTEAFF.

Only a few counts were recorded for this clone. The gene calls are TRBV7-9 and TRBJ1-5; TRBD1 matches 7 bases. Germline CDR1 SEHNR, CDR2 FQNEAQ (reference sequence). The V and J ends lost 5 bases and 4 bases, in that order; junction bases with no gene match: 2. The CDR3 consists of 13 residues. CDR3 DNA: TGTGCCAGCAGCCGGGACAGTAATCAGCCCCAGCATTTT. The encoded protein is CASSRDSNQPQHF. Supplemented by reference TRBV7-9 and TRBJ1-5, the full variable domain reads DTGVSQNPRHKITKRGQNVTFRCDPISEHNRLYWYRQTLGQGPEFLTYFQNEAQLEKSRLLSDRFSAERPKGSFSTLEIQRTEQGDSAMYLCASSRDSNQPQHFGDGTRLSIL.

Only a few counts were recorded for this clone. V usage is TRBV6-6 and J usage is TRBJ2-2; D ambiguous. Germline-derived CDR1 and CDR2 are MNHNY and SVGAGI (reference sequence). The germline V and J ends were trimmed by 8 bases and 2 bases, with 12 bases remaining between them. This CDR3 spans 14 amino acids. CDR3 DNA: TGTGCCAGCTCCCCGGAACTAAACACCGGGGAGCTGTTTTTT. Translated: CASSPELNTGELFF.

The CDR3, as DNA: TGTGCCAGCAGCTTAGGAGGCACAGATACGCAGTATTTT. It encodes CASSLGGTDTQYF. The J gene is TRBJ2-3, the V gene TRBV7-9; D not certain. The V end was cut by 1 base, the J end by 1 base, with 3 bases between. The V gene's germline CDR1 is SEHNR and CDR2 FQNEAQ (reference sequence). This CDR3 region has 13 residues. Looking up the rest from reference TRBV7-9 and TRBJ2-3 gives the full variable domain: DTGVSQNPRHKITKRGQNVTFRCDPISEHNRLYWYRQTLGQGPEFLTYFQNEAQLEKSRLLSDRFSAERPKGSFSTLEIQRTEQGDSAMYLCASSLGGTDTQYFGPGTRLTVL.

This clone was picked up a small number of times. J is TRBJ1-2 and V is TRBV5-1, with TRBD1 as a possible D gene (6 bases). Germline loops: CDR1 SGHRS, CDR2 YFSETQ. Trimming took off 4 bases at V and 8 bases at J, with 15 bases between the two ends. CDR3 length: 13 amino acids. The CDR3 is CASSPTGSRGYTF. CDR3 nucleotides: TGCGCCAGCAGCCCAACAGGGTCTCGGGGCTACACCTTC.

This clone appeared a few times. The V call is TRBV7-2, the J call TRBJ2-1, with D perhaps TRBD1 (5 bases). This CDR3 comprises 15 residues. Looked up from germline, CDR1 is SGHTA and CDR2 is FQGNSA. V lost 5 bases and J 4 bases, leaving 15 bases between the germline ends. The CDR3 here is CASSPQTANYNEQFF. CDR3 DNA sequence: TGTGCCAGCAGCCCTCAGACAGCAAATTACAATGAGCAGTTCTTC.

This chain joins TRBV18 and TRBJ2-7; 10 nucleotides agree with TRBD1. CDR1 and CDR2 (germline): KGHSH, LQKENI. CDR3 length: 15 residues. V shed 4 bases, J shed 4 bases, and the junction held 7 bases outside the gene matches. CDR3 region: CASSHWDRGEYEQYF. The CDR3, as DNA: TGTGCCAGCTCACACTGGGACAGGGGAGAGTACGAGCAGTACTTC.